This passage covers 16 T cell receptor beta chains from one sample sequenced in a study of blood T cell repertoires in COVID-19 (dated by TCRdb to about 2020). Library construction relied on the immunoSEQ multiplex PCR assay. The source is immuneACCESS, and TCRdb retained only in-frame sequences with V and J called. Part of the clones is not carried over; for the studies checked, unresolved V genes explain less than half of this, and the remainder is unexplained. For this sample there are some 48,000 clones; just over 90% appear just once. In total, the top ten clones hold over 0.95% of the sample. The sample was peripheral blood. The receptors were gathered from a man aged 55 to 69 with COVID-19, enrolled during active disease.

The chain recombines TRBV29-1 with TRBJ1-4; TRBD1 matches 9 bases. The CDR3 totals 15 residues. Germline CDR1 and CDR2: SQVTM and ANQGSEA. The J segment lost 3 bases and the V segment lost 4 bases, leaving 6 bases of the junction unmatched. The chain's CDR3 is CSVADGTGPNEKLFF. The CDR3 DNA reads TGCAGCGTTGCGGACGGGACAGGGCCTAATGAAAAACTGTTTTTT.

The chain joins TRBV7-2 to TRBJ1-4, with TRBD1 identical over 10 bases. Germline V gives CDR1 SGHTA, CDR2 FQGNSA. J lost 0 bases, V lost 5 bases, and 9 bases had no gene match. The CDR3 runs to 18 residues. CDR3 DNA: TGTGCCAGCAGCCCCCGGCGACAGGGGGCTTCAACTAATGAAAAACTGTTTTTT. Its protein product is CASSPRRQGASTNEKLFF.

V gene TRBV11-2 combines with J gene TRBJ2-2; TRBD2 agrees at 10 bases. Per germline, CDR1 SGHAT and CDR2 FQNNGV. The CDR3 length is 16 residues. The V segment lost 4 bases and the J segment 4 bases; nucleotides outside the gene matches: 6. In DNA, the CDR3 is TGTGCCAGCAGCTCGAGACTAGCGGGTGGCACCGGGGAGCTGTTTTTT. Amino acids: CASSSRLAGGTGELFF. The variable domain in full, completed from reference TRBV11-2 and TRBJ2-2, reads EAGVAQSPRYKIIEKRQSVAFWCNPISGHATLYWYQQILGQGPKLLIQFQNNGVVDDSQLPKDRFSAERLKGVDSTLKIQPAKLEDSAVYLCASSSRLAGGTGELFFGEGSRLTVL.

This clone was observed a handful of times. This chain links TRBV5-6 with TRBJ2-7; maybe TRBD2 (5 bases). The CDR3 has 13 amino acids. The V end was cut by 0 bases, the J end by 6 bases, with 10 bases between. Germline-derived CDR1 and CDR2 are SGHDT and YYEEEE. The CDR3 sequence: CASSLAPAGEQYF. CDR3 bases: TGTGCCAGCAGCTTGGCCCCGGCGGGCGAGCAGTACTTC.

The CDR3 loop reads CASSPHTTLRRTDTQYF. Here the CDR3 DNA reads TGTGCCAGCAGCCCCCATACTACCTTACGGCGCACAGATACGCAGTATTTT. The chain combines TRBV3-1 (or the pseudogene TRBV3-2) with TRBJ2-3; D call uncertain. The CDR3 length is 17 residues. Germline V lookup: CDR1 LGHDT, CDR2 YNNKEL (reference sequence). Trimming removed 4 bases at V and 1 base at J, with 18 bases between.

The V gene is TRBV27, the J gene TRBJ1-1; 8 bases are a match to TRBD1. From germline, CDR1 is MNHEY and CDR2 SMNVEV (reference sequence). V shed 5 bases and J 12 bases; nucleotides not matched to a gene: 11. The CDR3 loop spans 13 amino acids. The CDR3 protein is CASSQRQGPVTFF. For the CDR3, the DNA is TGTGCCAGCAGTCAGCGACAGGGGCCCGTAACTTTCTTT.

This chain joins TRBV2 and TRBJ1-2, with a possible D match to TRBD1 (5 bases). The V and J ends lost 5 bases and 8 bases respectively, with 18 bases between them. CDR1 and CDR2 (germline): SNHLY, FYNNEI. This CDR3 has 14 amino acids. CDR3 in amino acids: CASSMDDRVGGYTF. The CDR3 DNA follows: TGTGCCAGCAGTATGGACGACAGAGTGGGGGGCTACACCTTC.

The chain is built from TRBV9 and TRBJ2-3, with D perhaps matching TRBD2 (5 bases). The CDR3 extends over 16 amino acids. Germline CDR1 SGDLS, CDR2 YYNGEE. Trimming left V 0 bases short and J 1 base short, with 12 bases between. CDR3: CASSVGSGLRTDTQYF. DNA for the CDR3: TGTGCCAGCAGCGTAGGGTCTGGACTCCGCACAGATACGCAGTATTTT.

V usage is TRBV28 and J usage is TRBJ2-3; 12 positions agree with TRBD2. The CDR3 totals 16 residues. Per the germline V gene, CDR1 is MDHEN and CDR2 is SYDVKM. Losses at the gene ends were 5 bases for V and 4 bases for J; bases not matched to a gene: 7. The CDR3 DNA is TGTGCCAGCAGTCCTGGGACTAGCGGGTCAGCAGATACGCAGTATTTT. Translating it yields CASSPGTSGSADTQYF.

This clone was seen just once. The chain uses TRBV6-2 or TRBV6-3 and TRBJ2-7; a weak D match, TRBD2 (6 bases). CDR3 size: 13 residues. Trimming pared 0 bases from V and 7 bases from J, leaving 10 bases between. Germline loops: CDR1 MNHEY, CDR2 SVGEGT. The CDR3 sequence: CASSYSEGGEQYF. The DNA for the CDR3 is TGTGCCAGCAGTTACTCGGAGGGTGGGGAGCAGTACTTC.

The V gene is TRBV28, the J gene TRBJ1-3; D call uncertain. Germline CDR1 and CDR2: MDHEN and SYDVKM. V lost 6 bases and J 0 bases, leaving 15 bases between the germline ends. The length of the CDR3 is 16 residues. The CDR3 spells CASSRIGTDSGNTIYF. CDR3 DNA sequence: TGTGCCAGCAGCCGGATAGGAACAGACTCTGGAAACACCATATATTTT.

This sequence joins TRBV19 and TRBJ1-3; TRBD1 matches at 10 bases. With V trimmed by 3 bases and J by 4 bases, 6 bases remained unmatched. The CDR3 totals 16 residues. Germline V lookup: CDR1 LNHDA, CDR2 SQIVND (reference sequence). DNA for the CDR3: TGTGCCAGTAGTATCGGGGACAGGGGAGCCGGAAACACCATATATTTT. Translation: CASSIGDRGAGNTIYF. The whole variable domain, remainder taken from reference TRBV19 and TRBJ1-3, is DGGITQSPKYLFRKEGQNVTLSCEQNLNHDAMYWYRQDPGQGLRLIYYSQIVNDFQKGDIAEGYSVSREKKESFPLTVTSAQKNPTAFYLCASSIGDRGAGNTIYFGEGSWLTVV.

The rearrangement joins TRBV6-5 to TRBJ1-1, with TRBD1 matching over 10 bases. The V gene's germline CDR1 is MNHEY and CDR2 SVGAGI. Unmatched junction bases numbered 0, after V lost 0 bases and J lost 5 bases. There are 14 residues in the CDR3. For the CDR3, the DNA is TGTGCCAGCAGTTACTCGGGACAGGGGACTGAAGCTTTCTTT. It codes for CASSYSGQGTEAFF.

The genes are TRBV29-1 and TRBJ1-2, with 9 bases aligning to TRBD1. J gave up 4 bases and V 8 bases, and 14 bases lay outside the gene matches. The CDR3 has 15 amino acids. Germline V gene lookup returns CDR1 SQVTM and CDR2 ANQGSEA. The CDR3 DNA reads TGCAGCTGCCGGGACAGGGTCGATTTTGGCTATGGCTACACCTTC. Its protein product is CSCRDRVDFGYGYTF.

The chain uses TRBV6-2 or TRBV6-3 and TRBJ2-1, with 9 nucleotides matching TRBD2. The CDR3 extends over 16 amino acids. The germline V gene has CDR1 MNHEY and CDR2 SVGEGT. V was clipped by 2 bases and J by 8 bases; unmatched bases: 10. The CDR3 reads CASSYTPSGITHEQFF. Here the CDR3 DNA reads TGTGCCAGCAGTTACACTCCTAGCGGGATCACCCATGAGCAGTTCTTC.

CDR3 coding DNA: TGTGCCAGCAGTTTCCCTCTCGGGGGTGGCTACACCTTC. As protein: CASSFPLGGGYTF. This chain joins TRBV27 and TRBJ1-2; possibly TRBD1 for D (5 bases). The CDR3 covers 13 residues. Between the trimmed V and J ends, which lost 3 bases and 7 bases, there was a span of 12 bases. CDR1 is MNHEY and CDR2 is SMNVEV in the germline V gene (reference sequence).